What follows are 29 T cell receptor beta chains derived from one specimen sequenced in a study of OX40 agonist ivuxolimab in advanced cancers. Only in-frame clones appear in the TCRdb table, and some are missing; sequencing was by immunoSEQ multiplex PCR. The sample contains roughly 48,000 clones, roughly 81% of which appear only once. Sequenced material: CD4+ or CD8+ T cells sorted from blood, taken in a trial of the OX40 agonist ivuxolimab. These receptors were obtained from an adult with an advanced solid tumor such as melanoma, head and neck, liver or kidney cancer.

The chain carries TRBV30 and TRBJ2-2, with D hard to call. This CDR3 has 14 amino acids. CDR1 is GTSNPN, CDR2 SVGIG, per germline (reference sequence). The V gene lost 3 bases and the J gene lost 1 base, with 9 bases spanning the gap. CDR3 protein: CAWRVLRNTGELFF. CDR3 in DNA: TGTGCCTGGAGAGTATTGAGGAACACCGGGGAGCTGTTTTTT. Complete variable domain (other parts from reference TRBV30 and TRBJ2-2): SQTIHQWPATLVQPVGSPLSLECTVEGTSNPNLYWYRQAAGRGLQLLFYSVGIGQISSEVPQNLSASRPQDRQFILSSKKLLLSDSGFYLCAWRVLRNTGELFFGEGSRLTVL.

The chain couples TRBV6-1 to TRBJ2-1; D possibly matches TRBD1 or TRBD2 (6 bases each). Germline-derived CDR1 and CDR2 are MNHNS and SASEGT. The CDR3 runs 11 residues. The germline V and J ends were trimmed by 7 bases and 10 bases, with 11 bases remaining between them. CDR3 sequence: CASTVGGEQFF. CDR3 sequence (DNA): TGTGCCAGCACCGTAGGGGGGGAGCAGTTCTTC.

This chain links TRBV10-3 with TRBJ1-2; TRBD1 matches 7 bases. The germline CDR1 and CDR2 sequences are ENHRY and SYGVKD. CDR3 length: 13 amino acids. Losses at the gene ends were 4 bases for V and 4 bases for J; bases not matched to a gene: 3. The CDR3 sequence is CAISGQGGYGYTF. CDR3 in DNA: TGTGCCATCAGTGGACAGGGTGGCTATGGCTACACCTTC.

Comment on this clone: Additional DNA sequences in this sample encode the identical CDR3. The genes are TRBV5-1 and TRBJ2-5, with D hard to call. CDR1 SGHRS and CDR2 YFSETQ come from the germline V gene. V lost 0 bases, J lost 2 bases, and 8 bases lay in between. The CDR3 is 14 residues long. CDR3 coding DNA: TGCGCCAGCAGCTTGGGTGGGATACAAGAGACCCAGTACTTC. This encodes CASSLGGIQETQYF. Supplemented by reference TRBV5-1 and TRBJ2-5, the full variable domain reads KAGVTQTPRYLIKTRGQQVTLSCSPISGHRSVSWYQQTPGQGLQFLFEYFSETQRNKGNFPGRFSGRQFSNSRSEMNVSTLELGDSALYLCASSLGGIQETQYFGPGTRLLVL.

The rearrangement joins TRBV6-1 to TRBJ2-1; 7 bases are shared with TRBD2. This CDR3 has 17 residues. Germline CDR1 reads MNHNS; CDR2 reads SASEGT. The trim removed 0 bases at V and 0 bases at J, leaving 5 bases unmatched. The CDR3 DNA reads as TGTGCCAGCAGTGAAGCGAAACTAGCGAGCTCCTACAATGAGCAGTTCTTC. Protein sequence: CASSEAKLASSYNEQFF.

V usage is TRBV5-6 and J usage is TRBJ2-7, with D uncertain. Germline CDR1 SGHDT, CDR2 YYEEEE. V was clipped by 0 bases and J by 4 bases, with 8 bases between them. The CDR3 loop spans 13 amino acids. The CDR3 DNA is TGTGCCAGCAGCTTGGGGGCTTCATACGAGCAGTACTTC. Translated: CASSLGASYEQYF.

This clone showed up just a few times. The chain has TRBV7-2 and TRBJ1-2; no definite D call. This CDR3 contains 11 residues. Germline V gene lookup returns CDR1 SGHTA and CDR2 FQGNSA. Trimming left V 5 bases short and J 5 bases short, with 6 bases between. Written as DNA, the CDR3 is TGTGCCAGCAGCCGAGGTTATGGCTACACCTTC. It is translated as CASSRGYGYTF. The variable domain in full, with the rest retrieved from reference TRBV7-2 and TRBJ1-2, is GAGVSQSPSNKVTEKGKDVELRCDPISGHTALYWYRQSLGQGLEFLIYFQGNSAPDKSGLPSDRFSAERTGGSVSTLTIQRTQQEDSAVYLCASSRGYGYTFGSGTRLTVV.

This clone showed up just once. The CDR3 region has the DNA TGTGCCAGCAGCTTACTACAGGGGACCGGGGAGCTGTTTTTT. Translation: CASSLLQGTGELFF. The chain recombines TRBV7-2 with TRBJ2-2; 7 nucleotides agree with TRBD1. The CDR3 covers 14 residues. The V gene end was trimmed by 2 bases and the J gene end by 5 bases; junction bases not matched to a gene: 2. Germline V lookup: CDR1 SGHTA, CDR2 FQGNSA.

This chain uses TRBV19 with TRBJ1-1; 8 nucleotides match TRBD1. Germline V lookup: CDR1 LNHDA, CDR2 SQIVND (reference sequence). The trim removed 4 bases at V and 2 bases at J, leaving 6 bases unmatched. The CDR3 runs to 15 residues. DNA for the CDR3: TGTGCCAGTAGTACCTCCGACAGGGGAAACACTGAAGCTTTCTTT. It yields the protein CASSTSDRGNTEAFF.

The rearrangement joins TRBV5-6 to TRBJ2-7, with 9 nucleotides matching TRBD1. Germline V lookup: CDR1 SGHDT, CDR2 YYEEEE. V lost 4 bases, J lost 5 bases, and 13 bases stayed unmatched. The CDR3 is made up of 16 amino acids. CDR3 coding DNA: TGTGCCAGCAGCCTGGAAGGAGGGGGACAGGGCCACGAGCAGTACTTC. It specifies CASSLEGGGQGHEQYF.

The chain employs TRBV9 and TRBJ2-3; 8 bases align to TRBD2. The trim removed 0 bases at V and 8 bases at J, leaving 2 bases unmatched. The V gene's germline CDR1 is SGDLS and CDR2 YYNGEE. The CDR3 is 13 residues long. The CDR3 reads CASSVVREGTQYF. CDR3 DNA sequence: TGTGCCAGCAGCGTAGTTCGGGAGGGTACGCAGTATTTT.

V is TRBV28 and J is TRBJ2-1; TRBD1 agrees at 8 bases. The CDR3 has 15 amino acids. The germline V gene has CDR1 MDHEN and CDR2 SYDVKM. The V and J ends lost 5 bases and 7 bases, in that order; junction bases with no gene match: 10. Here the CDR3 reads CASSPATGEYNEQFF. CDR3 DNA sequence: TGTGCCAGCAGTCCGGCGACAGGGGAATATAATGAGCAGTTCTTC.

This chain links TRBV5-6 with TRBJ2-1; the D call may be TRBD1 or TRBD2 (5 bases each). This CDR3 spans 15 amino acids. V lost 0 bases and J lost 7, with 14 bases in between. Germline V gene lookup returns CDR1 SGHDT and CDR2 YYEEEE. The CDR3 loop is CASSLVDTWGNEQFF. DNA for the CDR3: TGTGCCAGCAGCTTGGTAGACACTTGGGGGAATGAGCAGTTCTTC.

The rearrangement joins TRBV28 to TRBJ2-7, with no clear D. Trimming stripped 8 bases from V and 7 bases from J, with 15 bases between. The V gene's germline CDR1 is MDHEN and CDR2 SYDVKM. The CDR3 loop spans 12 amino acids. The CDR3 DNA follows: TGTGCCAGCGTCGGTATGGGCCGAGAGCAGTACTTC. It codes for CASVGMGREQYF.

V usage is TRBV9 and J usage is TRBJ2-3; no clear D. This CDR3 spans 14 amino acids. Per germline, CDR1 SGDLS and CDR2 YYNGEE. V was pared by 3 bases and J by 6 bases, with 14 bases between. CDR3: CASSASSIVDTQYF. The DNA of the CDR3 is TGTGCCAGCAGCGCCTCGTCCATTGTGGATACGCAGTATTTT.

The CDR3 region has the DNA TGTGCCAGCGGAACGACTAGCGGGAAAGGGAATGAGCAGTTCTTC. Amino acids: CASGTTSGKGNEQFF. The chain is built from TRBV28 and TRBJ2-1; 11 nucleotides agree with TRBD2. CDR1 MDHEN and CDR2 SYDVKM come from the germline V gene. Trimming removed 8 bases from V and 7 bases from J; junction bases left unmatched: 10. The CDR3 contains 15 residues.

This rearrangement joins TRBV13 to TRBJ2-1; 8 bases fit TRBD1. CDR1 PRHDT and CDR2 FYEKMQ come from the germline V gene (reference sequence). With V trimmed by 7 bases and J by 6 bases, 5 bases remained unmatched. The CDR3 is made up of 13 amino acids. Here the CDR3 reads CASTRTGINEQFF. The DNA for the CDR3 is TGTGCCAGCACCCGGACAGGGATCAATGAGCAGTTCTTC.

CDR3 amino acids: CASSITGESNQPQHF. CDR3 nucleotide sequence: TGTGCCAGTAGTATAACAGGGGAAAGCAATCAGCCCCAGCATTTT. This chain connects TRBV19 to TRBJ1-5; 7 bases are a match to TRBD1. The CDR3 spans 15 residues. V lost 2 bases to trimming and J lost 1 base; unmatched junction nucleotides: 2. CDR1 is LNHDA, CDR2 SQIVND, per germline (reference sequence).

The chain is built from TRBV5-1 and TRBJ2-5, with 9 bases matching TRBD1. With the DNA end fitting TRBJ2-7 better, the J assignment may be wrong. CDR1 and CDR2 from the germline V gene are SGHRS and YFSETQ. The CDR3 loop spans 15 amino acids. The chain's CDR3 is CASSLGTGGLYEQYF. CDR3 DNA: TGCGCCAGCAGCTTAGGAACAGGGGGCCTTTACGAGCAGTACTTC.

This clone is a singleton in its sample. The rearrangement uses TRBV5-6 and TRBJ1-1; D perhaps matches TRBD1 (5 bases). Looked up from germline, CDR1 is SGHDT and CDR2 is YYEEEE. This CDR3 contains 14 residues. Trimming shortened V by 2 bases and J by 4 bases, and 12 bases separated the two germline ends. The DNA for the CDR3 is TGTGCCAGCAGCTTACCAGGGTTGGGCACTGAAGCTTTCTTT. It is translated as CASSLPGLGTEAFF.

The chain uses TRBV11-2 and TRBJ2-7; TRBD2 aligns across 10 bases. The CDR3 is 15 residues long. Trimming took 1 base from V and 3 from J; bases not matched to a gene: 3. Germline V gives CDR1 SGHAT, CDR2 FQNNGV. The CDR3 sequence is CASSLAPSGSYEQYF. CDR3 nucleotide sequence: TGTGCCAGCAGCTTAGCGCCTAGCGGGAGCTACGAGCAGTACTTC.

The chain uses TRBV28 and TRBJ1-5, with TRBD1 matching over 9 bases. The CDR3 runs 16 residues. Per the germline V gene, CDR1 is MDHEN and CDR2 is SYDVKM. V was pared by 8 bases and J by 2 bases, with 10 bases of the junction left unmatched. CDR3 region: CASCRDRDLGNQPQHF. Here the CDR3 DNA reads TGTGCCAGCTGCCGGGACAGGGATCTAGGCAATCAGCCCCAGCATTTT.

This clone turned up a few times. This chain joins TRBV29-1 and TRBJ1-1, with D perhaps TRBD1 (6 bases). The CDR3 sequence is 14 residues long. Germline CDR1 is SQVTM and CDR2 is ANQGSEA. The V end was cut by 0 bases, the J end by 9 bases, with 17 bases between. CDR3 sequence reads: CSVEDPSGAGKAFF. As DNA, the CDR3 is TGCAGCGTTGAAGATCCATCGGGGGCAGGAAAAGCTTTCTTT.

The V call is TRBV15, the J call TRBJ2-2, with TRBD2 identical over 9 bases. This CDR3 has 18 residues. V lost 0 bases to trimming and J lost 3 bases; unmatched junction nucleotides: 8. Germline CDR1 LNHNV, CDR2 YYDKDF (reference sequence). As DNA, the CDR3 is TGTGCCACCAGCAGAGATCAGAGTCTAGCGGGACACACCGGGGAGCTGTTTTTT. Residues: CATSRDQSLAGHTGELFF.

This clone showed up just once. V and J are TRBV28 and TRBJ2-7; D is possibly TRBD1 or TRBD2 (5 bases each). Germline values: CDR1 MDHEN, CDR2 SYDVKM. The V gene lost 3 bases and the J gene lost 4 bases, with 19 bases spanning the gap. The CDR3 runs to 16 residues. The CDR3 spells CASSLRYGQGEYEQYF. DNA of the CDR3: TGTGCCAGCAGTTTGAGGTACGGGCAGGGAGAGTACGAGCAGTACTTC.

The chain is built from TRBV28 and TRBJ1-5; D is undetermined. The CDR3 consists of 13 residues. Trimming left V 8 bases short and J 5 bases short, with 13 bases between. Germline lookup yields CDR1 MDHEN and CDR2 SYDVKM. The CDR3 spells CASRNTRDQPQHF. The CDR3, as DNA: TGTGCCAGCCGTAACACGAGGGATCAGCCCCAGCATTTT.

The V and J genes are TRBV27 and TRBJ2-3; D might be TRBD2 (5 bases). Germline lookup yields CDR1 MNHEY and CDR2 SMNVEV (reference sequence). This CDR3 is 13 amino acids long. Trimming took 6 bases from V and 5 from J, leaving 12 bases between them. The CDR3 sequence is CASSLGRGDTQYF. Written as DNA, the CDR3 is TGTGCCAGCAGCCTAGGGAGAGGAGATACGCAGTATTTT.

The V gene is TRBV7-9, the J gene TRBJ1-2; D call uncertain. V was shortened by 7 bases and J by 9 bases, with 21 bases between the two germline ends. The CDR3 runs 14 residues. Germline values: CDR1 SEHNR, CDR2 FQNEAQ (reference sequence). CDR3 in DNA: TGTGCCAGCACCCCCTCCGGGAACACCGGGAGCTACACCTTC. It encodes CASTPSGNTGSYTF.

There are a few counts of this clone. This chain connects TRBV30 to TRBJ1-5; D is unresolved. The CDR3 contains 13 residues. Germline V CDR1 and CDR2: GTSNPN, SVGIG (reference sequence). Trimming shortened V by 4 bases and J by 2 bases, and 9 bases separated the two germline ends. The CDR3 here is CAWTSAGNQPQHF. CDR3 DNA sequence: TGTGCCTGGACCTCGGCAGGCAATCAGCCCCAGCATTTT.